The 2 T cell receptor beta chains given below trace back to one sample, sequenced in a study of beta chain features in type 1 diabetes. Since all of the isolated RNA was reverse transcribed, expressed TCRB transcripts were what got sequenced. Measured with immunoSEQ multiplex PCR; TCRdb has only the in-frame clones, and not every one. The data show about 340,000 clones, with less than 9.5% seen just once and approximately 0.44% held by the top ten. Specimen: central memory CD4+ T cells from blood. These TCRs come from a woman aged 18-29 years in good health.

In its sample, this clone was seen many times. The V call is TRBV7-9, the J call TRBJ2-3; D uncertain. There are 14 residues in the CDR3. V gave up 5 bases and J gave up 5 bases, with 14 bases separating them. Germline V gives CDR1 SEHNR, CDR2 FQNEAQ (reference sequence). The CDR3 reads CASSLGPKKDTQYF. In DNA, the CDR3 is TGTGCCAGCAGCCTAGGACCTAAGAAAGATACGCAGTATTTT. Using reference TRBV7-9 and TRBJ2-3 for the parts outside the CDR3, the full variable domain is DTGVSQNPRHKITKRGQNVTFRCDPISEHNRLYWYRQTLGQGPEFLTYFQNEAQLEKSRLLSDRFSAERPKGSFSTLEIQRTEQGDSAMYLCASSLGPKKDTQYFGPGTRLTVL.

This clone was detected a few times. V usage is TRBV18 and J usage is TRBJ2-6; D is undetermined. The CDR3 runs to 14 residues. Trimming shortened V by 2 bases and J by 2 bases, and 4 bases separated the two germline ends. CDR1 and CDR2 from the germline V gene are KGHSH and LQKENI. As DNA, the CDR3 is TGTGCCAGCTCACCAGTCACTGGGGCCAACGTCCTGACTTTC. Encoded protein: CASSPVTGANVLTF.